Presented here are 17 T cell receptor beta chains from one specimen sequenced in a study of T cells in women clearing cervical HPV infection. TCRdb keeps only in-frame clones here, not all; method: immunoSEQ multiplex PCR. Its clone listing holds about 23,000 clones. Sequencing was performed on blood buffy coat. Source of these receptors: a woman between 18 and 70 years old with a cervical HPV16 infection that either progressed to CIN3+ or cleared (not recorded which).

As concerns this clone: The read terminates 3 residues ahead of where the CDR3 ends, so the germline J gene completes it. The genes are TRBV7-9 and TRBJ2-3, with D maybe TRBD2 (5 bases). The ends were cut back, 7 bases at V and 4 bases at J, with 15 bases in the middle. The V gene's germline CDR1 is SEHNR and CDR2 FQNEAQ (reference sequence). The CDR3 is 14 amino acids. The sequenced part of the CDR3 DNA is TGTGCCAGCACCCACCCCCGGACTGCAGATACG. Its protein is CASTHPRTADT. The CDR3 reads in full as CASTHPRTADTQYF.

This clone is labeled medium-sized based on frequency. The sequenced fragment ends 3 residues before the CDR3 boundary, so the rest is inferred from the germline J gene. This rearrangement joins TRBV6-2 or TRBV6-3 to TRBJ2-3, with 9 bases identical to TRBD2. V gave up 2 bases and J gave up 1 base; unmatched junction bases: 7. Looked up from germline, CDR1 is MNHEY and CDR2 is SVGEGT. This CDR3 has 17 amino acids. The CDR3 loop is CASSYRLREGGTDTQYF. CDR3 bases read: TGTGCCAGCAGTTACCGGTTGCGGGAGGGCGGCACAGATACG.

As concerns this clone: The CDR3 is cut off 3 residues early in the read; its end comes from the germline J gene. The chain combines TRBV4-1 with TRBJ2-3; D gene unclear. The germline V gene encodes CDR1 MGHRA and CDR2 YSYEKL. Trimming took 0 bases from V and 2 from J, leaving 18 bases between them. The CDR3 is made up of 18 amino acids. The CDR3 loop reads CASSQEASRPTHTDTQYF. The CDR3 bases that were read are TGCGCCAGCAGCCAAGAAGCATCCCGTCCCACTCACACAGATACG.

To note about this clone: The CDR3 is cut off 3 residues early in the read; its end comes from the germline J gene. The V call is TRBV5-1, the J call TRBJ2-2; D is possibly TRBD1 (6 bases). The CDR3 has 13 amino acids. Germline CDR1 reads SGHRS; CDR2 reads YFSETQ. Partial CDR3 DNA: TGCGCCAGCAGCCTACAACAGGGCTCACCG. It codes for CASSLQQGSP. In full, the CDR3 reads CASSLQQGSPLFF.

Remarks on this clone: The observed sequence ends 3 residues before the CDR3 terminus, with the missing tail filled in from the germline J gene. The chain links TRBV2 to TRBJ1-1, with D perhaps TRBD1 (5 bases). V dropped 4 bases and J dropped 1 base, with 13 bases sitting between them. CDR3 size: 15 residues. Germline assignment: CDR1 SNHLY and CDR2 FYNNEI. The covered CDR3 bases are TGTGCCAGCAGTGCAGTGGGTGGGGCGAACACTGAA. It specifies CASSAVGGANTE. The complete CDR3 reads CASSAVGGANTEAFF.

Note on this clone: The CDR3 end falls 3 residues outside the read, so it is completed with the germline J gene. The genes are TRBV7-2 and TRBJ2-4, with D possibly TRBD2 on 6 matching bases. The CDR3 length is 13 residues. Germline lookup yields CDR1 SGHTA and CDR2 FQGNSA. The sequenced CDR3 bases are TGTGCCAGCAGTGTTGCGGGGTCCGGTGGT. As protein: CASSVAGSGG. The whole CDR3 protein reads CASSVAGSGGQYF.

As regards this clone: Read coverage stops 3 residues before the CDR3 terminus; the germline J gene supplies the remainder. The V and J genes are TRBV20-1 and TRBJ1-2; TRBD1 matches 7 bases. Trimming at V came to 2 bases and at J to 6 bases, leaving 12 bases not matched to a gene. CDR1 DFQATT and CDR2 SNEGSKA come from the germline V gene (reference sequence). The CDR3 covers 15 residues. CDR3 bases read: TGCAGTGCTAGAAGACAGGGAGGATGGACAGATGGC. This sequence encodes CSARRQGGWTDG. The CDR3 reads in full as CSARRQGGWTDGYTF.

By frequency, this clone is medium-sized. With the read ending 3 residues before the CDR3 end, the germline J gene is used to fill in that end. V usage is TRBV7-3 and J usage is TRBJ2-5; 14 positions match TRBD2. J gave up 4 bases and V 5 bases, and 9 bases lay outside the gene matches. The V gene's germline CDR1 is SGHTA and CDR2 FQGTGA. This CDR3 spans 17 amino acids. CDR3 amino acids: CASSPGLAGGVGETQYF. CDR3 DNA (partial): TGTGCCAGCAGCCCCGGACTAGCGGGGGGAGTCGGAGAGACC.

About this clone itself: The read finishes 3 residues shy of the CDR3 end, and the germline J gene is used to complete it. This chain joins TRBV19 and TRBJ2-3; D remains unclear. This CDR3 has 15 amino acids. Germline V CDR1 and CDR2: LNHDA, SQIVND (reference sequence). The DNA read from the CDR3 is TGTGCCAGTAGTATCCGGGTTCAGACCAATCAGCCG. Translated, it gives CASSIRVQTNQP. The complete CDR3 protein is CASSIRVQTNQPQYF.

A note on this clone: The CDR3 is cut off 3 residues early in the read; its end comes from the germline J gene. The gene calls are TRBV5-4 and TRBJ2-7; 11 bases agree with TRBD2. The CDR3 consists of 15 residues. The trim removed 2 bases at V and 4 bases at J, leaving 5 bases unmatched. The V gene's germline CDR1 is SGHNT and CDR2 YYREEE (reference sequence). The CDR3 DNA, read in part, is TGTGCCAGCAGCTTACCGACTAGCGGGGCTTACGAG. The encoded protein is CASSLPTSGAYE. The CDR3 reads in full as CASSLPTSGAYEQYF.

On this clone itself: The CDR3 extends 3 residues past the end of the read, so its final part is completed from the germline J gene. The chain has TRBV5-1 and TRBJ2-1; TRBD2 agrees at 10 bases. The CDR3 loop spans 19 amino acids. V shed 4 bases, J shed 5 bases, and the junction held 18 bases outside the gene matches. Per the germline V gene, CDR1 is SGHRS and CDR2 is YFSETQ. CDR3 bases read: TGCGCCAGCAGCCCCCTTGTCTTCAGCGGGAGGGCCTCGGACAATGAG. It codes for CASSPLVFSGRASDNE. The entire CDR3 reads CASSPLVFSGRASDNEQFF. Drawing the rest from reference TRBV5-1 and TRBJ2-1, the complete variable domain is KAGVTQTPRYLIKTRGQQVTLSCSPISGHRSVSWYQQTPGQGLQFLFEYFSETQRNKGNFPGRFSGRQFSNSRSEMNVSTLELGDSALYLCASSPLVFSGRASDNEQFFGPGTRLTVL.

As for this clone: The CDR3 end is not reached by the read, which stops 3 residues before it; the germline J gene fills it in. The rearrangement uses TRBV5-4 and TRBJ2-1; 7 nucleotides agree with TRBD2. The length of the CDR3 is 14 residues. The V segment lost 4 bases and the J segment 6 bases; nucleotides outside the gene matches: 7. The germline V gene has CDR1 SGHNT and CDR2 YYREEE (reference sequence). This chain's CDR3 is CASSLKGLLNEQFF. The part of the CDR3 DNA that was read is TGTGCCAGCAGCCTAAAGGGACTACTCAATGAG.

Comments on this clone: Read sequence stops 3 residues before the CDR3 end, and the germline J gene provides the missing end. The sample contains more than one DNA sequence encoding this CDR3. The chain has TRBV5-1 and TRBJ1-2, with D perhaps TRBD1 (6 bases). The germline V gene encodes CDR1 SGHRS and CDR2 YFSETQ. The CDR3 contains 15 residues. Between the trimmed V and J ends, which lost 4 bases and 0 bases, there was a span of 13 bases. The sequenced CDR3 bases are TGCGCCAGCAGCCTGACAGGCCTAACTAACTATGGC. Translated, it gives CASSLTGLTNYG. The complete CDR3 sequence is CASSLTGLTNYGYTF.

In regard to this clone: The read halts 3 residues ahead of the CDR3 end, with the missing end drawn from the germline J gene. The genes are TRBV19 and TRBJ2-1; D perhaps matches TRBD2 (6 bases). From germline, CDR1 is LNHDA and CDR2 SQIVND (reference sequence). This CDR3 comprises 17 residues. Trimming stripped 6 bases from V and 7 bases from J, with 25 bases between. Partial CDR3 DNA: TGTGCCAGTAGCCCTACCCGACTAGGGAATTTGGGGAATGAG. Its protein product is CASSPTRLGNLGNE. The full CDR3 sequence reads CASSPTRLGNLGNEQFF. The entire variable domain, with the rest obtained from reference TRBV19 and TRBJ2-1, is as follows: DGGITQSPKYLFRKEGQNVTLSCEQNLNHDAMYWYRQDPGQGLRLIYYSQIVNDFQKGDIAEGYSVSREKKESFPLTVTSAQKNPTAFYLCASSPTRLGNLGNEQFFGPGTRLTVL.

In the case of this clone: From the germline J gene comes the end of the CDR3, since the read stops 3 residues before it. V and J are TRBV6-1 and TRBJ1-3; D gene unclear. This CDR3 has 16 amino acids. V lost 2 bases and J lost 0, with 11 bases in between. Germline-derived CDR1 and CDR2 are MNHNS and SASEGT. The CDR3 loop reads CASSELGVSSGNTIYF. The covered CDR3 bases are TGTGCCAGCAGTGAATTGGGCGTCTCCTCTGGAAACACC.

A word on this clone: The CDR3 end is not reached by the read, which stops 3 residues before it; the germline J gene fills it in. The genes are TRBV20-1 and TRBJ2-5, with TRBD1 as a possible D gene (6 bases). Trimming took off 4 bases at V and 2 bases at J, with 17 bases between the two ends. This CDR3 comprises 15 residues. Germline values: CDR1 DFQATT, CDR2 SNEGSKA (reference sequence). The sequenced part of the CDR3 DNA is TGCAGTGCTACACCCCTGGACAGCGTACAAGAGACC. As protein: CSATPLDSVQET. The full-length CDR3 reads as CSATPLDSVQETQYF.

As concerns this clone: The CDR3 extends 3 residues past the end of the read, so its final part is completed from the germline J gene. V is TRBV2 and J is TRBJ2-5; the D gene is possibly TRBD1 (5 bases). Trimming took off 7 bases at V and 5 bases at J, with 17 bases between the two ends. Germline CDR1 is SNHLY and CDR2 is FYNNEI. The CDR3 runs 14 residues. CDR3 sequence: CASTTDTFGETQYF. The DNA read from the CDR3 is TGTGCCAGCACTACGGACACCTTCGGGGAGACC.